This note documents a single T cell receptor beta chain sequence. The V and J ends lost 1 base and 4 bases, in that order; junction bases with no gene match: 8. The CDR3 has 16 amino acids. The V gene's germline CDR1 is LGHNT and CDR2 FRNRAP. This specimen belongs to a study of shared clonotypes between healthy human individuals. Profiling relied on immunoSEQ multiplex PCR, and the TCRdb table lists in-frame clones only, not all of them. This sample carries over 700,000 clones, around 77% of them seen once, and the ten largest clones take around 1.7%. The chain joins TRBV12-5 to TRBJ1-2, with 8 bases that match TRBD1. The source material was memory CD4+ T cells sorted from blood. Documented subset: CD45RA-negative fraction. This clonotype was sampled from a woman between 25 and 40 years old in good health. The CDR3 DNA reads TGTGCTAGTGGTTTGGAAACGGACAGGGCCCTCTATGGCTACACCTTC. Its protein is CASGLETDRALYGYTF.